The clone carrying this TCR beta chain was seen many times. Time point indicated: before trial treatment. It was nivolumab, ipilimumab, aspirin, low-dose cyclophosphamide and low-dose radiotherapy that donors received. Patients deemed eligible presented with advanced solid tumors lacking tumor-infiltrating lymphocytes. Trimming removed 4 bases from V and 4 bases from J, with 17 bases in between. Per the germline V gene, CDR1 is SGHRS and CDR2 is YFSETQ. This CDR3 has 16 amino acids. The sample originates from a study of low-dose radiotherapy and immunotherapy resistance in tumors. Study summary: The treatment that patients received was intravenous nivolumab 240 mg every two weeks plus ipilimumab 1 mg/kg every six weeks.

Alpha- and beta-chain coverage of first-strand cDNA came from TRAV- and TRBV-specific primers. TCR amplification ran approximately 22 PCR cycles using constant-region and V-primer adapter primers. One entry per CDR3 protein, called by TCRdb with MiXCR from the reads. The sample shows tens of thousands of distinct CDR3 sequences, 9.4% of them seen only once. The chain links TRBV5-1 to TRBJ2-2; D may match TRBD1 or TRBD2 (5 bases each). The receptor was isolated from a male donor with prostate cancer. The material was PBMCs, obtained before treatment. The CDR3 coding sequence is TGCGCCAGCAGCAAGTCCTACCGGGACCTCACCGGGGAGCTGTTTTTT. It encodes CASSKSYRDLTGELFF. Filled out from reference TRBV5-1 and TRBJ2-2, the complete variable domain reads KAGVTQTPRYLIKTRGQQVTLSCSPISGHRSVSWYQQTPGQGLQFLFEYFSETQRNKGNFPGRFSGRQFSNSRSEMNVSTLELGDSALYLCASSKSYRDLTGELFFGEGSRLTVL.